The 7 T cell receptor beta chains below come from one sample, sequenced in a study of T cells after yellow fever vaccination. TCRdb used MiXCR to reprocess the 5' RACE reads, holding one entry per CDR3 protein. The sample lists about 340,000 distinct CDR3 sequences; approximately 4.2% were seen once. Sequences were derived from PBMCs, sampled 5 days after the yellow fever booster vaccination. The receptors were gathered from a man between 18 and 29 years old who received the YFV17D yellow fever vaccine.

This clonotype came up a few times. V usage is TRBV9 and J usage is TRBJ1-5, with a possible D match to TRBD1 (6 bases). V dropped 0 bases and J dropped 4 bases, with 11 bases sitting between them. This CDR3 contains 15 residues. The germline CDR1 and CDR2 sequences are SGDLS and YYNGEE. CDR3 protein: CASSVEGGVNQPQHF. The CDR3 coding sequence is TGTGCCAGCAGCGTAGAAGGGGGTGTGAATCAGCCCCAGCATTTT.

This clonotype was seen repeatedly, ten times or more. This chain links TRBV5-1 with TRBJ1-1; the match to TRBD1 covers 7 bases. The ends lost 3 bases at V and 14 bases at J; junction bases unmatched: 13. This CDR3 has 13 amino acids. Germline V gives CDR1 SGHRS, CDR2 YFSETQ. CDR3 amino acids: CASSSGTGDVGFF. As DNA, the CDR3 is TGCGCCAGCAGCTCTGGAACAGGGGACGTCGGGTTCTTT.

There are a few counts of this clonotype. The CDR3: CASSSGQGGANVLTF. CDR3 bases: TGTGCCAGCAGCTCCGGACAGGGTGGGGCCAACGTCCTGACTTTC. The chain has TRBV7-2 and TRBJ2-6; 8 bases map to TRBD1. Unmatched junction bases numbered 2, after V lost 4 bases and J lost 3 bases. The germline CDR1 and CDR2 sequences are SGHTA and FQGNSA. There are 15 residues in the CDR3.

This clonotype was observed a handful of times. The gene calls are TRBV7-2 and TRBJ1-5; a weak D match, TRBD1 (6 bases). Trimming pared 2 bases from V and 9 bases from J, leaving 14 bases between. CDR3 size: 14 residues. Germline V gene sequence: CDR1 SGHTA, CDR2 FQGNSA. This CDR3 is CASSLLGAPRPQHF. DNA of the CDR3: TGTGCCAGCAGCTTATTGGGGGCCCCTCGGCCCCAGCATTTT.

V gene TRBV18 combines with J gene TRBJ1-5, with D perhaps matching TRBD1 (5 bases). Trimming took 2 bases from V and 4 from J, leaving 12 bases between them. The CDR3 has 15 residues. CDR1 is KGHSH and CDR2 is LQKENI in the germline V gene. The CDR3 DNA follows: TGTGCCAGCTCACCAGAGGCAGGGATTAATCAGCCCCAGCATTTT. It yields the protein CASSPEAGINQPQHF.

This clonotype was recorded at least ten times. The chain combines TRBV7-2 with TRBJ2-5, with TRBD2 matching over 10 bases. The CDR3 totals 18 residues. Germline CDR1 is SGHTA and CDR2 is FQGNSA. With 2 bases clipped from V and 6 bases from J, the junction kept 15 bases outside the gene matches. CDR3 DNA: TGTGCCAGCAGCTTACTTTCGGGTAGCGGGGGGCCCTGGAAGACCCAGTACTTC. This encodes CASSLLSGSGGPWKTQYF.

V gene TRBV6-2 or TRBV6-3 combines with J gene TRBJ2-7; D is possibly TRBD1 (6 bases). The CDR3 spans 17 residues. V was trimmed by 7 bases and J by 1 base, leaving 23 bases between them. Germline V CDR1 and CDR2: MNHEY, SVGEGT. CDR3 residues: CASMVRLGTSKSYEQYF. DNA for the CDR3: TGTGCCAGCATGGTCCGACTCGGGACATCGAAATCCTACGAGCAGTACTTC.